A few counts support the clone carrying this T cell receptor (beta chain). Primed by a sample-barcoded 5' primer and a J-beta primer mix, a second PCR proceeded for about 6 to 12 cycles. TCRdb called the 5' RACE reads again in MiXCR, with one record for every CDR3 protein. The profile shows about 800,000 distinct CDR3 sequences, just under 25% of them singletons. This record comes from a study of blood T cells in healthy people across ages. CDR3 length equals 17 residues. Trimming shortened V by 0 bases and J by 0 bases, and 14 bases separated the two germline ends. CDR1 and CDR2 from the germline V gene are DFQATT and SNEGSKA (reference sequence). The sample was also linked to a second study, of T cells of mothers and their children.

The chain is built from TRBV20-1 and TRBJ1-4; unclear D gene. The sequence came from a boy aged 5-17 years in good health. The material sequenced was blood. CDR3 loop: CSARDLLIGTTNEKLFF. Written as DNA, the CDR3 is TGCAGTGCTAGAGATCTTCTTATCGGTACAACTAATGAAAAACTGTTTTTT.